This T cell receptor (beta chain) was captured in a study of tumor and adjacent non-tumor tissue in lung cancer. Study-level background: Each sample yielded 4 million to 4.5 million productive TCRbeta reads on average.

This CDR3 contains 13 residues. CDR1 and CDR2 from the germline V gene are SGHAT and FQDESV (reference sequence). Remarks on this clonotype: A junction end diverges from the germline sequence, so it may reflect a read error.

Three rounds of nested PCR, following a modified ARM-PCR protocol, produced the TCRbeta library. TCRdb called the multiplex PCR reads again in MiXCR, with one record for every CDR3 protein. The sample contains just over 200,000 distinct CDR3 sequences, over 55% of which appear only once. No cell sorting was done before RNA was extracted from the tissue. Donors were chemotherapy-naive, newly diagnosed lung cancer surgical patients in China, August–late 2014. V gene TRBV11-1 combines with J gene TRBJ2-7; 9 nucleotides line up with TRBD1. This TCR came from a man in his sixties with non-small cell lung cancer. The sample comprised lung tumor tissue. The CDR3, as DNA: TGTCCCAGCAGCCCGGACAGGGGCTACGAGCAGTACTTC. It codes for CPSSPDRGYEQYF.